These 9 T cell receptor beta chains were sequenced from one sample in a study of blood T cells in healthy people across ages. Through a sample-barcoded 5' primer and a J-beta primer mix, a second PCR was run for about 6 to 11 cycles. TCRdb analysed the 5' RACE reads with MiXCR anew, one entry per CDR3 protein. Of hundreds of thousands of distinct CDR3 sequences in the sample, more than 50% were seen once. Sequenced material: blood. These receptors were obtained from a man in his forties in good health.

This clonotype is a singleton in its sample. This chain uses TRBV25-1 with TRBJ2-1; TRBD1 is a possible D gene (5 bases). Germline V gene lookup returns CDR1 MGHDK and CDR2 SYGVNS. V was shortened by 2 bases and J by 0 bases, with 11 bases between the two germline ends. The CDR3 consists of 16 residues. As DNA, the CDR3 is TGTGCCAGCAGTGAAAGAGGAAGGGGCTCCTACAATGAGCAGTTCTTC. Translating it yields CASSERGRGSYNEQFF.

In DNA, the CDR3 is TGTGCCAGCAGCTCTGTCCGGTGGGGGGCCATCCATGAGCAGTTCTTC. Protein: CASSSVRWGAIHEQFF. This chain connects TRBV7-3 to TRBJ2-1, with D perhaps given as TRBD1 or TRBD2 (6 bases each). Per germline, CDR1 SGHTA and CDR2 FQGTGA. Deletions cut 4 bases from V and 8 bases from J, with 21 bases between. This CDR3 contains 16 residues.

A remark on this clonotype: A clone one base away is much larger, so this may be a read error. The chain joins TRBV29-1 to TRBJ2-4, with D tentatively TRBD1 (7 bases). The DNA end is more similar to TRBJ2-5, so the J call may be wrong. The CDR3 totals 12 residues. Per germline, CDR1 SQVTM and CDR2 ANQGSEA. This chain's CDR3 is CGLRQGGETQYF. CDR3 in DNA: TGCGGCTTGAGACAGGGAGGAGAGACCCAGTACTTC.

The chain links TRBV28 to TRBJ2-5, with D possibly matching TRBD2 (5 bases). Looked up from germline, CDR1 is MDHEN and CDR2 is SYDVKM. The CDR3 covers 13 residues. The V end was cut by 4 bases, the J end by 5 bases, with 11 bases between. The CDR3 region is CASSYGDGETQYF. The CDR3 DNA follows: TGTGCCAGCAGTTACGGGGATGGGGAGACCCAGTACTTC.

The V and J genes are TRBV7-3 and TRBJ2-3; 7 nucleotides line up with TRBD2. This CDR3 contains 14 residues. Trimming cost V 5 bases and J 6 bases; bases outside gene matches: 8. CDR1 and CDR2 from the germline V gene are SGHTA and FQGTGA. CDR3 bases: TGTGCCAGCAGCCGTGGGACTATAGGGGATACGCAGTATTTT. Protein: CASSRGTIGDTQYF.

This clonotype was seen a few times. The chain has TRBV20-1 and TRBJ2-7; D is undetermined. The CDR3 contains 13 residues. V was trimmed by 0 bases and J by 6 bases, leaving 12 bases between them. The V gene's germline CDR1 is DFQATT and CDR2 SNEGSKA (reference sequence). In nucleotides, the CDR3 is TGCAGTGCTAGAGACCCGACGAGAACCGAGCAGTACTTC. This sequence encodes CSARDPTRTEQYF.

This clonotype was seen just once. The genes are TRBV7-2 and TRBJ2-1; TRBD1 matches 8 bases. Matching the DNA end better, TRBJ2-7 makes the J call doubtful. Germline lookup yields CDR1 SGHTA and CDR2 FQGNSA. The CDR3 extends over 15 amino acids. The DNA for the CDR3 is TGTGCCAGCAGCCCCGGACAGGGCACCTACAATGAGCAGTACTTC. Its protein is CASSPGQGTYNEQYF.

This chain links TRBV7-2 with TRBJ1-2; D is perhaps TRBD1 (5 bases). This CDR3 comprises 15 residues. Germline V gene sequence: CDR1 SGHTA, CDR2 FQGNSA. V shed 6 bases and J shed 7 bases, with 21 bases lying between them. In DNA, the CDR3 is TGTGCCAGCAGGCCTCCGGGGCAGGCAGTGGGTGGCTACACCTTC. It is translated as CASRPPGQAVGGYTF.

The table lists this clonotype with a count of one. The chain employs TRBV6-2 or TRBV6-3 and TRBJ1-2, with D tentatively TRBD1 (5 bases). Germline lookup yields CDR1 MNHEY and CDR2 SVGEGT. This CDR3 is built from 15 residues. Trimming left V 2 bases short and J 8 bases short, with 18 bases between. The CDR3 loop reads CASSYGGRRDWGYTF. Written as DNA, the CDR3 is TGTGCCAGCAGTTACGGTGGCAGGAGGGACTGGGGCTACACCTTC.